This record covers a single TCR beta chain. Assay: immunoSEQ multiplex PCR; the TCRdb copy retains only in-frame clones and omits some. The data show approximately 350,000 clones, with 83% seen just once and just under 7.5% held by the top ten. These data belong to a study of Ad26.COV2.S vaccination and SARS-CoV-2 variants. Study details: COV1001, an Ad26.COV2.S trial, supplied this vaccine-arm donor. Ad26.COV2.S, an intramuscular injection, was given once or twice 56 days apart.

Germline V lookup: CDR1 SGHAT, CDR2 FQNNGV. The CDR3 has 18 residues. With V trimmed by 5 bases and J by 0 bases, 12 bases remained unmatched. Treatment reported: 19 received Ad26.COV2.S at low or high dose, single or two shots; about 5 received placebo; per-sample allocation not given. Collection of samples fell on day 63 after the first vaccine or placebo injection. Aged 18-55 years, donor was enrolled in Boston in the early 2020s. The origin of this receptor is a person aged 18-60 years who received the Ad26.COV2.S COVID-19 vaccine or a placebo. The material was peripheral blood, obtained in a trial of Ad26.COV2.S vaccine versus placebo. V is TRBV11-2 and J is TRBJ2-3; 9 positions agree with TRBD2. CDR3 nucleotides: TGTGCCAGCAGCCCAGTCCTGACTAGCGGCGCTAGCACAGATACGCAGTATTTT. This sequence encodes CASSPVLTSGASTDTQYF. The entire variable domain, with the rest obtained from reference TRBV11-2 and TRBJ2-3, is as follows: EAGVAQSPRYKIIEKRQSVAFWCNPISGHATLYWYQQILGQGPKLLIQFQNNGVVDDSQLPKDRFSAERLKGVDSTLKIQPAKLEDSAVYLCASSPVLTSGASTDTQYFGPGTRLTVL.